This T cell receptor (beta chain) was identified during a study of T cell responses to AZD1222 COVID-19 vaccine. Whole-study findings and limits: Receipt of two AZD1222 doses was followed by a rise in Spike-specific TCR breadth and depth.

Clones were read by immunoSEQ multiplex PCR, and TCRdb kept only the in-frame ones, dropping some. The sample records approximately 100,000 clones, approximately 91% being singletons. The ends lost 4 bases at V and 8 bases at J; junction bases unmatched: 7. The germline V gene has CDR1 SGHRS and CDR2 YFSETQ. The CDR3 covers 13 residues. About this clone itself: Its antigen is not known.

The clonotype comes from an adult in good health. The material sequenced was peripheral blood, taken on day 0 of AZD1222 vaccination. The chain is built from TRBV5-1 and TRBJ1-2; 8 bases are shared with TRBD1. CDR3 sequence: CASSTDRVIGYTF. In nucleotides, the CDR3 is TGCGCCAGCAGCACGGACAGGGTAATCGGCTACACCTTC.